This paragraph covers one T cell receptor (beta chain) sequence. Antigen unknown. The data originate from a study of shared clonotypes between healthy human individuals. Study background: With ages of 18 to 49, the donors were a couple of women and a few men. Study results and caveats: Relative to memory subsets, naive subsets generally showed larger estimated richness.

Using immunoSEQ multiplex PCR, the repertoire was profiled, and TCRdb retains in-frame clones only, with some absent. The sample shows under 2,000,000 clones, around 96% of them seen only once. CD45RO-negative, CCR7-positively selected cells formed the naive CD8 fraction, excluding terminally differentiated effector memory CD45RA+ cells. There were no recent acute infections or vaccinations among the donors, who were healthy HIV-negative adults. The CDR3 has 12 residues. V lost 3 bases and J lost 6; bases outside the gene matches: 0. Germline V CDR1 and CDR2: LNHDA, SQIVND (reference sequence). V and J are TRBV19 and TRBJ1-2, with 8 positions matching TRBD1. Sequenced sample: naive CD8+ T cells sorted from blood. The receptor was isolated from a man younger than 35 in good health. The CDR3 nucleotides read TGTGCCAGTAGTATGGACAGGGATGGCTACACCTTC. Residues: CASSMDRDGYTF.